This T cell receptor beta chain was profiled in a study of blood T cell repertoires in COVID-19. The wider study: Acute-phase and convalescent COVID-19 samples originated in the United States, Italy and Spain. Sources were T cells, B-cell-depleted T cells, or PBMCs; the material itself was cDNA or gDNA.

This clone was counted a single time. Authors' processing steps: The authors estimated nucleated cell counts from reference gene primer amplification. TCRdb keeps only in-frame clones here, not all; method: immunoSEQ multiplex PCR. V and J calls and clone size are those listed in that table; D and trimming were worked out from the DNA. The sample carries under 200,000 clones, about 88% recorded once. V lost 11 bases, J lost 5 bases, and 6 bases stayed unmatched. Germline V CDR1 and CDR2: MGHDK, SYGVNS. This CDR3 has 13 residues. The sequencing input was peripheral blood. This chain links TRBV25-1 with TRBJ1-6; 7 bases are shared with TRBD1. The TCR sequence derives from a man aged 18-30 years with acute or convalescent COVID-19. The CDR3 nucleotides are TGTGCCGCCCGGGACAGTCATAATTCACCCCTCCACTTT. Its protein is CAARDSHNSPLHF.